This T cell receptor beta chain was sequenced during a study of blood T cell repertoires in COVID-19. Overall study: The origin of the acute and convalescent COVID-19 samples was the United States, Italy and Spain. Nucleic acid was either cDNA or gDNA, and it came from T cells, B-cell-depleted T cells, or PBMCs.

As originally analysed: For nucleated cells, counts were estimated from reference gene primer amplification. The repertoire was sequenced with immunoSEQ multiplex PCR; TCRdb's copy has only in-frame clones and lacks some. That table is the source of V, J and clone size, and D and trimming were worked out from the DNA. This sample has approximately 200,000 clones; roughly 85% occur once, and the top ten carry more than 2.5%. The material sequenced was peripheral blood. The clonotype comes from a man in his sixties with acute or convalescent COVID-19.

CDR3 in DNA: TGTGCCAGCAGCTTGGCCTATCAGAACACTGAAGCTTTCTTT. It translates to CASSLAYQNTEAFF. The chain combines TRBV5-6 with TRBJ1-1; no clear D gene. The CDR3 runs 14 residues. V shed 0 bases and J shed 1 base, with 7 bases lying between them. Per germline, CDR1 SGHDT and CDR2 YYEEEE.